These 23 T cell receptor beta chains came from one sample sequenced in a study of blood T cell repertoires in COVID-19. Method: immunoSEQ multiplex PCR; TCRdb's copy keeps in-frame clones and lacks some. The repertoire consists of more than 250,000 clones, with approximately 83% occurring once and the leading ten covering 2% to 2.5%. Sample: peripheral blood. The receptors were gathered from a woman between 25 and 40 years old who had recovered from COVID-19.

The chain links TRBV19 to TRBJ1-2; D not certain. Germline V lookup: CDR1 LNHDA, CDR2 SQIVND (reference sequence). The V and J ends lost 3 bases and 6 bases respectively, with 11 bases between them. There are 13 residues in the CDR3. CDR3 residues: CASSISSGNGYTF. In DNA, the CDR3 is TGTGCCAGTAGTATTTCGTCGGGGAATGGCTACACCTTC.

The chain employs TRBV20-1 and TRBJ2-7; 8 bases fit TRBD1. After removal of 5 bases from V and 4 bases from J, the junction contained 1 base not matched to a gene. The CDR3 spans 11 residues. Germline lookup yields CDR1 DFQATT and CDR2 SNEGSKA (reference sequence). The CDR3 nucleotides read TGCAGTGCTGGGACAGGTTACGAGCAGTACTTC. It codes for CSAGTGYEQYF.

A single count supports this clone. CDR3 sequence reads: CASSLQDNTGELFF. The CDR3 DNA reads as TGTGCCAGCTCACTACAGGATAACACCGGGGAGCTGTTTTTT. The chain combines TRBV18 with TRBJ2-2; the D gene is possibly TRBD1 (5 bases). Per the germline V gene, CDR1 is KGHSH and CDR2 is LQKENI. The CDR3 is made up of 14 amino acids. Trimming shortened V by 4 bases and J by 2 bases, and 8 bases separated the two germline ends.

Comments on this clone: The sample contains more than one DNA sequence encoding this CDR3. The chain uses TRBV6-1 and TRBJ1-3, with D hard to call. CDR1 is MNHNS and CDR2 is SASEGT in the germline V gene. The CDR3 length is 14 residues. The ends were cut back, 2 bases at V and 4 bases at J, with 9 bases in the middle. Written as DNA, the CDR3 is TGTGCCAGCAGTGAATCCGGTACCGGAAACACCATATATTTT. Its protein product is CASSESGTGNTIYF.

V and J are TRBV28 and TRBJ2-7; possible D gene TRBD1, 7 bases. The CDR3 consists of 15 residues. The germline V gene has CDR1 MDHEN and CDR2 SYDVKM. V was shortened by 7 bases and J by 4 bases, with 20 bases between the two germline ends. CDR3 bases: TGTGCCAGCACTCCACCCGTGACAGGGACTTACGAGCAGTACTTC. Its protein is CASTPPVTGTYEQYF.

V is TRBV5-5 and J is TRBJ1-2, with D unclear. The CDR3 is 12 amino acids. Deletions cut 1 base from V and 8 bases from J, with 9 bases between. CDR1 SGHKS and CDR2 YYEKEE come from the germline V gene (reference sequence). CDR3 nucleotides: TGTGCCAGCAGCTTGTATCAGGAAGGCTACACCTTC. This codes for CASSLYQEGYTF.

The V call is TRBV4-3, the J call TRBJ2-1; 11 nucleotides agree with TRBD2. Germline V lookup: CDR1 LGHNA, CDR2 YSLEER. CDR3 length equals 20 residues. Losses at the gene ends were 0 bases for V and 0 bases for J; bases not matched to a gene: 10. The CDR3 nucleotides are TGCGCCAGCAGCCAAGATTCCCTAGCGGGAGGCCCCAGCTCCTACAATGAGCAGTTCTTC. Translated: CASSQDSLAGGPSSYNEQFF.

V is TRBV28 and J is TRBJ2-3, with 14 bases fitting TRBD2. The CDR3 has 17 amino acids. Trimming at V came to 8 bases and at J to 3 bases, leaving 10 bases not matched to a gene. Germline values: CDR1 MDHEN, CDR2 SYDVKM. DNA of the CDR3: TGTGCCAGCGCGGGGACTAGCGGGAGACACAGGACAGATACGCAGTATTTT. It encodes CASAGTSGRHRTDTQYF.

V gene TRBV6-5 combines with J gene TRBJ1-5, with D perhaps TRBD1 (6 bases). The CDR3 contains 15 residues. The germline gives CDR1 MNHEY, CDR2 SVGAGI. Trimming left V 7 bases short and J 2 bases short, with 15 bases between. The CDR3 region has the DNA TGTGCCAGCATCTTGACAGGAATTCGCAATCAGCCCCAGCATTTT. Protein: CASILTGIRNQPQHF.

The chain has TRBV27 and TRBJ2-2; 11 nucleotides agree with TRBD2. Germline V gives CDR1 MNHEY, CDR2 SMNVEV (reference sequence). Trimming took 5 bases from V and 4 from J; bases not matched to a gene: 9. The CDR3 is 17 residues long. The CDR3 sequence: CASSPSPLAGGTGELFF. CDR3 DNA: TGTGCCAGCAGTCCCTCCCCCCTAGCGGGGGGCACCGGGGAGCTGTTTTTT.

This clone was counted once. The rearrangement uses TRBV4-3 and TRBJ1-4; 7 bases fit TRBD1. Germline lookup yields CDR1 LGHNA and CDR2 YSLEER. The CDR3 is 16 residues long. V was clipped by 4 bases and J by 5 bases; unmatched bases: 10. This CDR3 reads CASSLSPGQLNEKLFF. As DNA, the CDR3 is TGCGCCAGCAGCCTTAGCCCGGGACAGCTGAATGAAAAACTGTTTTTT.

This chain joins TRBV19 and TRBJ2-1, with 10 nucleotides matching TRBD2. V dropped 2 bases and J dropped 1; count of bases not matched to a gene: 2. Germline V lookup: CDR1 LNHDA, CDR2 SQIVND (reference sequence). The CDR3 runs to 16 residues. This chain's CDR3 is CASSITAGGSYNEQFF. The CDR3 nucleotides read TGTGCCAGTAGTATAACAGCGGGAGGGTCCTACAATGAGCAGTTCTTC.

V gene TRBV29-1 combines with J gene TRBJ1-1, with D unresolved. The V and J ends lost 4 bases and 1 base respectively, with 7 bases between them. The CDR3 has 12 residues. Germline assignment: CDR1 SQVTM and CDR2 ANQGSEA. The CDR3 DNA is TGCAGCGTTGGTCTACGGAACACTGAAGCTTTCTTT. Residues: CSVGLRNTEAFF.

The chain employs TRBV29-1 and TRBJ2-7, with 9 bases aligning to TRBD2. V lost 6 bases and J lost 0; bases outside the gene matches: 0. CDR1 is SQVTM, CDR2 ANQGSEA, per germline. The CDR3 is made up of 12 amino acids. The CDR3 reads CSVTSGSYEQYF. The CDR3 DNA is TGCAGCGTGACTAGCGGCTCCTACGAGCAGTACTTC.

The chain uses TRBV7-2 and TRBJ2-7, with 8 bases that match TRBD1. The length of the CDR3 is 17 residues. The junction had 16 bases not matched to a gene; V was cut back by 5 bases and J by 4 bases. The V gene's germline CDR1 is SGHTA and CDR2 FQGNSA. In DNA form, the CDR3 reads TGTGCCAGCAGCCAATGGGCCGGCGGGCAGGGGGCTTACGAGCAGTACTTC. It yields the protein CASSQWAGGQGAYEQYF.

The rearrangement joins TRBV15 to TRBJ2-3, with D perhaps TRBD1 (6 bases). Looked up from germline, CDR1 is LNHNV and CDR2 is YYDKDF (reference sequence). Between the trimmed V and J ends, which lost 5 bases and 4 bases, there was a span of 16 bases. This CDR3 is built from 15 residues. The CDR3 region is CATSPRDTRSDTQYF. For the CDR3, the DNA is TGTGCCACCAGCCCCCGGGACACTCGTTCAGATACGCAGTATTTT.

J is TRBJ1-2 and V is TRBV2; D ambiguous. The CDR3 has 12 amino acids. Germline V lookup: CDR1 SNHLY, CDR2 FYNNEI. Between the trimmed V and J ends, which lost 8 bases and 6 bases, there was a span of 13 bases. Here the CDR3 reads CASAPTSNGYTF. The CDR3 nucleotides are TGTGCCAGCGCCCCGACTTCGAATGGCTACACCTTC.

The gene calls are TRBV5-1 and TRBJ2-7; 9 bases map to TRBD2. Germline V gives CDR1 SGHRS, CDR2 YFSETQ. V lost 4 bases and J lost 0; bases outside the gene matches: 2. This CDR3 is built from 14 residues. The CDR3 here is CASSRLADSYEQYF. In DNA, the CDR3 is TGCGCCAGCAGCAGACTAGCGGACTCCTACGAGCAGTACTTC.

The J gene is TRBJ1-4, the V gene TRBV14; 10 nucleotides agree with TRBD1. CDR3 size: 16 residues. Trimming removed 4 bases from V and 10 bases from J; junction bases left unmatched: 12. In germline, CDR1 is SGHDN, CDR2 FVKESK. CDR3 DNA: TGTGCCAGCAGCCCTCTGACCACCGGACAGGGGGGAAAACTGTTTTTT. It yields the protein CASSPLTTGQGGKLFF.

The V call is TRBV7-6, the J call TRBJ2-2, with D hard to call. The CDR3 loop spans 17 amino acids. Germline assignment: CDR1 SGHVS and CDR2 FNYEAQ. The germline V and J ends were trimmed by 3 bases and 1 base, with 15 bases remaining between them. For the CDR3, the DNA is TGTGCCAGCAGCTTTTATTCGGTCATGCGGAACACCGGGGAGCTGTTTTTT. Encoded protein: CASSFYSVMRNTGELFF.

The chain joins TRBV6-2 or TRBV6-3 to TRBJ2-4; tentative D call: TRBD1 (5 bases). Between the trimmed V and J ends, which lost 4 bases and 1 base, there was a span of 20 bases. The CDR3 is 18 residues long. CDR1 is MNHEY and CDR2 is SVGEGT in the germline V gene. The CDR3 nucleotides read TGTGCCAGCAGTTCAGGGATTCTTCTGGGCTCCGCCAAAAACATTCAGTACTTC. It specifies CASSSGILLGSAKNIQYF.

The CDR3 reads CASRRDRTISGREKLFF. CDR3 DNA: TGTGCCAGCCGACGGGACAGGACCATCAGCGGTAGAGAAAAACTGTTTTTT. The gene calls are TRBV18 and TRBJ1-4; 8 bases are a match to TRBD1. Germline V gene lookup returns CDR1 KGHSH and CDR2 LQKENI. This CDR3 region has 17 residues. V was clipped by 8 bases and J by 8 bases; unmatched bases: 19. The variable domain in full, with the rest retrieved from reference TRBV18 and TRBJ1-4, is NAGVMQNPRHLVRRRGQEARLRCSPMKGHSHVYWYRQLPEEGLKFMVYLQKENIIDESGMPKERFSAEFPKEGPSILRIQQVVRGDSAAYFCASRRDRTISGREKLFFGSGTQLSVL.

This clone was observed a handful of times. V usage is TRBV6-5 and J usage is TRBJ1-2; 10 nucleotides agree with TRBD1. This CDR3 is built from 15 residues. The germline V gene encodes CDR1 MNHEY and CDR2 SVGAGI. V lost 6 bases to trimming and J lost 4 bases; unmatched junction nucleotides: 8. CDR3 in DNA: TGTGCCAGCAGATTCCGGGACAGGGGATCCTATGGCTACACCTTC. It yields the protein CASRFRDRGSYGYTF.